This T cell receptor (beta chain) was observed in a study of blood T cells in healthy people across ages. The second PCR ran about 6 to 12 cycles with a sample-barcoded 5' primer and J-beta primers. Tags on each cDNA molecule came from a template-switch adaptor with 12 random nucleotides. In TCRdb, the 5' RACE reads were re-called with MiXCR into one record per CDR3 protein. This table holds about 620,000 distinct CDR3 sequences, 40% to 65% found once. Study-wide points: No one knew whether donors had CMV, which possibly confounded expanded clonotype changes. The percentage of naive T cells correlated strongly with TCR beta diversity. A greater number of naive CD4+ cells and higher diversity distinguished long-lived donors from aged donors.

The table lists this clonotype with a few counts. Its specificity is not known. Germline lookup yields CDR1 SQVTM and CDR2 ANQGSEA. J was trimmed by 4 bases and V by 5 bases; bases with no gene match: 1. This CDR3 has 11 residues. The J gene is TRBJ1-1, the V gene TRBV29-1; 7 nucleotides align to TRBD1. Sequencing used blood. The clonotype originates from a woman older than 75 in good health. The CDR3 here is CSVYRGTEAFF. The CDR3 bases are TGCAGCGTTTACAGGGGCACTGAAGCTTTCTTT.